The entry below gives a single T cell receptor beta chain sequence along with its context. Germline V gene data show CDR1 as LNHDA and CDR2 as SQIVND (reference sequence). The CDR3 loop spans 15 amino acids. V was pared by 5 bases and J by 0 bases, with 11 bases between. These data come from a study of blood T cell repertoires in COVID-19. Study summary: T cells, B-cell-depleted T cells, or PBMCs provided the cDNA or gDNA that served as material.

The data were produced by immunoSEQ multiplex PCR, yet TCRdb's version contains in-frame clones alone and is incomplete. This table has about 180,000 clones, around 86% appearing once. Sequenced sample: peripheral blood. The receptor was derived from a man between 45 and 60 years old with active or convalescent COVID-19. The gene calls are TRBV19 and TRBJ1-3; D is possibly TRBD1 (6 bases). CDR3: CASSLRTDSGNTIYF. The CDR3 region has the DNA TGTGCCAGTAGTCTACGGACAGACTCTGGAAACACCATATATTTT.